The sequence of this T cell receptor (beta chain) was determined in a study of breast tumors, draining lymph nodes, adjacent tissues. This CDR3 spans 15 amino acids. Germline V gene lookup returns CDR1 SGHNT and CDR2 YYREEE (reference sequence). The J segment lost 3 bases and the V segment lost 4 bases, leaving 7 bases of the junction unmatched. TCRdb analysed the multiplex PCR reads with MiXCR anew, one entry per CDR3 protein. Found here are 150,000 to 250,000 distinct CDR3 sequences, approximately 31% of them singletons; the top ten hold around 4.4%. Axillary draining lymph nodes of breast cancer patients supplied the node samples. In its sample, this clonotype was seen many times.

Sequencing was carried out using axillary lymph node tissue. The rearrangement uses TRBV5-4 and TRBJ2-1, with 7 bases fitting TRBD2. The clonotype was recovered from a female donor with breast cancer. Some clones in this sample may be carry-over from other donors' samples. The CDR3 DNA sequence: TGTGCCAGCAGCCCCGCGGGAGCCCGCTACAATGAGCAGTTCTTC. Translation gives CASSPAGARYNEQFF. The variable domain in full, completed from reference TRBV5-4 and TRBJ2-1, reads ETGVTQSPTHLIKTRGQQVTLRCSSQSGHNTVSWYQQALGQGPQFIFQYYREEENGRGNFPPRFSGLQFPNYSSELNVNALELDDSALYLCASSPAGARYNEQFFGPGTRLTVL.